This TCR beta chain was identified in a study of post-analysis software for immune sequencing data. Study observations and caveats: Controls had lower frequencies than patients of roughly five TRBV segments, which included TRBV5-6, TRBV5-1 and TRBV20-1. Samples from one preparation batch, clustered by F measure, grouped strongly together.

Sequencing libraries made from TCR beta cDNA carried unique molecular identifiers. TCRdb reprocessed the PCR reads via MiXCR and lists one record per CDR3 protein. Counted here are over 250,000 distinct CDR3 sequences, 35% to 40% occurring once; the ten biggest clones make up 4% to 6%. As for this clonotype: Its antigen is not known.

The CDR3 has 16 amino acids. Germline CDR1 and CDR2: SNHLY and FYNNEI. With 8 bases removed from V and 6 bases from J, the gap between germline ends came to 20 bases. J is TRBJ1-6 and V is TRBV2; TRBD1 might be the D (5 bases). The sequenced sample was blood. This receptor was taken from a girl aged 10-17 years with multiple sclerosis. The CDR3 DNA reads TGTGCCAGCGGGGGAGGCAGCGAACGACTTAATTCACCCCTCCACTTT. Residues: CASGGGSERLNSPLHF.